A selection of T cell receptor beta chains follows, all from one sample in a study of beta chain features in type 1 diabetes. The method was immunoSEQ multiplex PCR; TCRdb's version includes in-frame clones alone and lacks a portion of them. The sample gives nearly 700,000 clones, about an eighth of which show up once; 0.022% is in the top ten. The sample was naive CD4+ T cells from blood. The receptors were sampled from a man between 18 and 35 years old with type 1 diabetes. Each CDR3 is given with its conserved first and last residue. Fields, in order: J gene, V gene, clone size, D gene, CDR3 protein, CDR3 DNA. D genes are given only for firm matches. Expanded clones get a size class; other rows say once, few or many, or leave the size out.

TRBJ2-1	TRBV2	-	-	CASSETGEQFF	TGTGCCAGCAGTGAAACCGGTGAGCAGTTCTTC
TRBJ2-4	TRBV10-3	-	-	CAISDLGLGKNIQYF	TGTGCCATCAGTGACCTGGGCTTGGGCAAAAACATTCAGTACTTC
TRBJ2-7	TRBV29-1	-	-	CSVERVTPEGYEQYF	TGCAGCGTTGAAAGAGTAACACCCGAGGGTTACGAGCAGTACTTC
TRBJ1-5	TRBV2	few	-	CASSDLLGEQPQHF	TGTGCCAGCAGTGATCTTCTGGGCGAGCAGCCCCAGCATTTT
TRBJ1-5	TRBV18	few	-	CASSPGLGSSNQPQHF	TGTGCCAGCTCACCGGGACTTGGCAGTAGCAATCAGCCCCAGCATTTT
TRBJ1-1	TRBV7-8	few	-	CASSLPPLQNKMNTEAFF	TGTGCCAGCAGCTTACCTCCGTTACAGAACAAAATGAACACTGAAGCTTTCTTT
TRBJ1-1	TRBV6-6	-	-	CASRTGAINTEAFF	TGTGCCAGCAGAACAGGTGCAATCAACACTGAAGCTTTCTTT
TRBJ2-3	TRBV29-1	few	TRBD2	CSAPPAGGATDTQYF	TGCAGCGCCCCCCCCGCCGGGGGGGCCACAGATACGCAGTATTTT
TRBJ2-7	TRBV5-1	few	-	CASSLDEPRGYEQYF	TGCGCCAGCAGCTTGGACGAGCCCCGGGGCTACGAGCAGTACTTC
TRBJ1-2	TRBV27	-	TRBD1	CASSRRDSELKLYGYTF	TGTGCCAGCAGTCGCCGGGACAGCGAACTGAAATTATATGGCTACACCTTC
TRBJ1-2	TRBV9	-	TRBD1	CASSVRQGTDYGYTF	TGTGCCAGCAGCGTGAGACAGGGAACCGACTATGGCTACACCTTC
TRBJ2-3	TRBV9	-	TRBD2	CASSHGGASTDTQYF	TGTGCCAGCAGCCACGGGGGGGCGAGCACAGATACGCAGTATTTT
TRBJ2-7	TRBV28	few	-	CASSGKGSTYEQYF	TGTGCCAGCAGTGGGAAGGGTAGCACCTACGAGCAGTACTTC
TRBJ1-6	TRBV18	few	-	CASSPPGLNSPLHF	TGTGCCAGCTCACCCCCGGGACTCAATTCACCCCTCCACTTT
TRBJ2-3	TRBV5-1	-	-	CASSLGQASTDTQYF	TGCGCCAGCAGCTTGGGACAGGCGAGCACAGATACGCAGTATTTT
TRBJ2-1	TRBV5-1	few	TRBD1	CASSLVAGGASLEQFF	TGCGCCAGCAGCTTGGTTGCAGGGGGCGCATCACTTGAGCAGTTCTTC
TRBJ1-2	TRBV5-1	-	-	CASSFPDHQSGYGYTF	TGCGCCAGCAGCTTCCCAGATCATCAGTCGGGGTATGGCTACACCTTC
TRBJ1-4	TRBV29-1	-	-	CSAGRVNEKLFF	TGCAGCGCCGGACGGGTCAATGAAAAACTGTTTTTT
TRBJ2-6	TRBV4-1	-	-	CASSQSPGRANVLTF	TGCGCCAGCAGCCAGTCCCCAGGTCGGGCCAACGTCCTGACTTTC
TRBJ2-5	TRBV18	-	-	CASSPLYQETQYF	TGTGCCAGCTCACCCTTGTACCAAGAGACCCAGTACTTC
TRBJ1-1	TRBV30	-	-	CAWSVNMNTEAFF	TGTGCCTGGAGCGTAAACATGAACACTGAAGCTTTCTTT
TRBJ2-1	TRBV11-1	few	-	CASSLQLTGNEQFF	TGTGCCAGCAGCTTACAACTCACAGGGAATGAGCAGTTCTTC
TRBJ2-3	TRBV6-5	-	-	CASSRRDNTDTQYF	TGTGCCAGCAGCCGCCGGGACAACACAGATACGCAGTATTTT
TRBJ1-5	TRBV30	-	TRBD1	CAWSGTGGDQPQHF	TGTGCCTGGAGTGGGACAGGGGGCGATCAGCCCCAGCATTTT
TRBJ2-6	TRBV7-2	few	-	CASSLRGANVLTF	TGTGCCAGCAGCTTAAGGGGGGCCAACGTCCTGACTTTC
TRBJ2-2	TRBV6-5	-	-	CASSYSRGLIGELFF	TGTGCCAGCAGTTACTCACGGGGACTCATCGGGGAGCTGTTTTTT
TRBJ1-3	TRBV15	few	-	CATSRDRGPGNTIYF	TGTGCCACCAGCAGGGACAGAGGGCCTGGAAACACCATATATTTT
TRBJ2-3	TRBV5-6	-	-	CASSLSGTDTQYF	TGTGCCAGCAGTCTAAGCGGAACAGATACGCAGTATTTT
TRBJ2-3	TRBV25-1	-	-	CASRFSDTQYF	TGTGCCAGCAGGTTTTCAGATACGCAGTATTTT